These 8 T cell receptor beta chains originate from one sample sequenced in a study of beta chain features in type 1 diabetes. What was sequenced were expressed TCRB transcripts, since all of the isolated RNA had been reverse transcribed. TCRdb's table, derived via immunoSEQ multiplex PCR, lists solely in-frame clones and lacks some. The sample consists of 250,000 to 400,000 clones, 14% of them appearing once. The sequencing sample was made of central memory CD4+ T cells from blood. All receptors come from a man aged 25-45 years in good health.

The CDR3 reads CASSSDRAGEQYF. In nucleotides, the CDR3 is TGTGCCAGCAGCTCCGACAGGGCTGGCGAGCAGTACTTC. The chain couples TRBV6-1 to TRBJ2-7; 7 nucleotides match TRBD1. This CDR3 region has 13 residues. Looked up from germline, CDR1 is MNHNS and CDR2 is SASEGT. J gave up 6 bases and V 6 bases, and 8 bases lay outside the gene matches.

This clone was recorded a few times. V and J are TRBV6-5 and TRBJ2-2, with D perhaps matching TRBD1 (6 bases). V lost 8 bases, J lost 9 bases, and 13 bases lay in between. The CDR3 sequence is 12 residues long. Per the germline V gene, CDR1 is MNHEY and CDR2 is SVGAGI. The CDR3 DNA sequence: TGTGCCAGCGTGGGCCGGGACAGGGAGCTGTTTTTT. As protein: CASVGRDRELFF.

This clone has only a few counts. This rearrangement joins TRBV15 to TRBJ2-7, with TRBD1 as a possible D gene (5 bases). V lost 0 bases and J 5 bases, leaving 11 bases between the germline ends. CDR3 length: 14 amino acids. Germline CDR1 is LNHNV and CDR2 is YYDKDF (reference sequence). The CDR3 loop reads CATSRDRVVDEQYF. DNA of the CDR3: TGTGCCACCAGCAGAGACAGGGTCGTCGACGAGCAGTACTTC.

A few counts support this clone. The CDR3 nucleotides are TGTGCCAGCAGCCAAGCAATCACAGCAAACTATGGCTACACCTTC. Its translation is CASSQAITANYGYTF. The chain links TRBV5-4 to TRBJ1-2; D remains unclear. Germline CDR1 SGHNT, CDR2 YYREEE (reference sequence). This CDR3 spans 15 amino acids. The V and J ends lost 4 bases and 2 bases respectively, with 15 bases between them.

V gene TRBV11-3 combines with J gene TRBJ2-7; D is unresolved. The CDR3 loop spans 14 amino acids. Germline V gene lookup returns CDR1 SGHNT and CDR2 YENEEA. CDR3 loop: CASSLDRMDYEQHV. The CDR3 region has the DNA TGTGCCAGCAGCTTAGATCGTATGGATTACGAGCAGCACGTC.

This clone showed up just a few times. The chain couples TRBV2 to TRBJ2-3; D possibly matches TRBD1 or TRBD2 (5 bases each). Germline V gene sequence: CDR1 SNHLY, CDR2 FYNNEI. V shed 7 bases and J shed 5 bases, with 19 bases lying between them. This CDR3 has 15 amino acids. CDR3 loop: CASKENRGVVDTQYF. DNA for the CDR3: TGTGCCAGCAAGGAGAATAGGGGAGTTGTAGATACGCAGTATTTT.

This clone was detected only a few times. The chain recombines TRBV7-2 with TRBJ1-2; tentative D call: TRBD1 (6 bases). Germline-derived CDR1 and CDR2 are SGHTA and FQGNSA. V was cut by 5 bases and J by 0 bases, with 7 bases left in between. The CDR3 runs to 13 residues. This CDR3 is CASSRQANYGYTF. The CDR3 DNA sequence: TGTGCCAGCAGCCGACAGGCTAACTATGGCTACACCTTC.

The V gene is TRBV6-5, the J gene TRBJ2-1; no clear D gene. This CDR3 has 12 amino acids. Germline V gene lookup returns CDR1 MNHEY and CDR2 SVGAGI. The ends were cut back, 6 bases at V and 7 bases at J, with 10 bases in the middle. For the CDR3, the DNA is TGTGCCAGCAGCTTTTCTAAGAATGAGCAGTTCTTC. Translated: CASSFSKNEQFF.